This TCR beta chain was captured by sequencing in a study of control samples from healthy donors and cancer patients. The germline V gene encodes CDR1 SGHTA and CDR2 FQGTGA. CDR3 size: 15 residues. With 5 bases removed from V and 7 bases from J, the gap between germline ends came to 18 bases. The method was immunoSEQ multiplex PCR; TCRdb's version includes in-frame clones alone and lacks a portion of them. The sample consists of about 38,000 clones, around 88% of them appearing once. Specimen: PBMCs. The rearrangement uses TRBV7-3 and TRBJ2-1; D is possibly TRBD2 (5 bases). The TCR comes from an older woman with lung cancer. The CDR3 sequence is CASSPPGVSRNEQFF. The CDR3 bases are TGTGCCAGCAGCCCACCCGGGGTTAGCCGAAATGAGCAGTTCTTC.